The 10 T cell receptor beta chains below come from one sample, sequenced in a study of response to subunit inactivated influenza vaccine. TCRdb processed the RT-PCR reads anew with MiXCR; each CDR3 protein has one entry. The table lists about 500,000 distinct CDR3 sequences, under 8.5% of them singletons. Sequencing used PBMCs from blood, obtained around 2 years after vaccination. These receptors were taken from a man between 50 and 70 years old who received an inactivated influenza vaccine.

V is TRBV7-2 and J is TRBJ1-1; D is unresolved. This CDR3 comprises 16 residues. The germline V gene encodes CDR1 SGHTA and CDR2 FQGNSA. Deletions cut 5 bases from V and 2 bases from J, with 18 bases between. CDR3 region: CASSPNGRVHNTEAFF. The CDR3 DNA sequence: TGTGCCAGCAGCCCGAACGGTCGGGTCCATAACACTGAAGCTTTCTTT.

The chain joins TRBV30 to TRBJ1-5; D remains unclear. The V gene lost 0 bases and the J gene lost 5 bases, with 8 bases spanning the gap. The CDR3 runs to 13 residues. CDR1 is GTSNPN and CDR2 is SVGIG in the germline V gene (reference sequence). The CDR3 is CAWSVGRYQPQHF. In DNA, the CDR3 is TGTGCCTGGAGTGTTGGTAGGTATCAGCCCCAGCATTTT.

This clonotype was seen a few times. The chain has TRBV12-3 or TRBV12-4 and TRBJ2-2; no firm D call. Trimming cost V 2 bases and J 7 bases, with 5 bases left between them. This CDR3 has 12 amino acids. The DNA for the CDR3 is TGTGCCAGCAGTTTACAGTTCGGGGAGCTGTTTTTT. Encoded protein: CASSLQFGELFF.

This clonotype was seen a handful of times. The rearrangement joins TRBV9 to TRBJ2-2; D not resolved. CDR1 and CDR2 (germline): SGDLS, YYNGEE. The CDR3 extends over 18 amino acids. V shed 2 bases and J shed 7 bases, with 24 bases lying between them. CDR3 region: CASSVGSLGLAWVGELFF. The CDR3 DNA reads as TGTGCCAGCAGCGTTGGAAGTTTGGGCCTCGCGTGGGTCGGGGAGCTGTTTTTT.

This clonotype occurred a few times. The rearrangement uses TRBV29-1 and TRBJ1-1, with D tentatively TRBD1 (5 bases). CDR1 is SQVTM and CDR2 is ANQGSEA in the germline V gene. Trimming stripped 4 bases from V and 3 bases from J, with 21 bases between. The CDR3 spans 16 residues. The CDR3 protein is CSVVRGPSRLYTEAFF. In DNA form, the CDR3 reads TGCAGCGTTGTTCGGGGCCCTAGTCGTCTGTACACTGAAGCTTTCTTT.

The V gene is TRBV7-9, the J gene TRBJ2-1; 12 nucleotides agree with TRBD2. The germline gives CDR1 SEHNR, CDR2 FQNEAQ (reference sequence). The CDR3 consists of 17 residues. Losses at the gene ends were 5 bases for V and 5 bases for J; bases not matched to a gene: 10. The CDR3 sequence: CASSHHSSGRGDNEQFF. For the CDR3, the DNA is TGTGCCAGCAGCCATCATTCTAGCGGGAGGGGAGACAATGAGCAGTTCTTC.

On this clonotype itself: A much larger clone differs from this one at a single base, so this may be a read error. This chain uses TRBV10-3 with TRBJ2-1; unclear D gene. The CDR3 extends over 12 amino acids. Germline V gene lookup returns CDR1 ENHRY and CDR2 SYGVKD. V was shortened by 2 bases and J by 9 bases, with 8 bases between the two germline ends. As DNA, the CDR3 is TGTGCCATCAGTGAGCTACTGGGTGAGCAGTTCTTC. This gives the protein CAISELLGEQFF.

This clonotype was observed many times. The junction departs from germline at one end; a sequencing error may be responsible. This chain uses TRBV5-1 with TRBJ1-2; D possibly corresponds to TRBD1 (6 bases). Germline V gene data show CDR1 as SGHRS and CDR2 as YFSETQ. CDR3 size: 13 residues. The CDR3 sequence: CASSLQGDYGYTF. The DNA for the CDR3 is TGTGCCAGCAGCTTACAGGGAGACTATGGCTACACCTTC.

This clonotype was detected a few times. The rearrangement joins TRBV6-5 to TRBJ1-1; 7 nucleotides agree with TRBD1. Germline CDR1 is MNHEY and CDR2 is SVGAGI. This CDR3 is built from 12 residues. J gave up 12 bases and V 1 base, and 5 bases lay outside the gene matches. CDR3 protein: CASSYLTGPTFF. The CDR3 nucleotides are TGTGCCAGCAGTTACTTGACAGGGCCGACTTTCTTT.

This clonotype was recorded a few times. The chain carries TRBV6-1 and TRBJ2-1; D uncertain. From germline, CDR1 is MNHNS and CDR2 SASEGT. Trimming cost V 6 bases and J 8 bases, with 20 bases left between them. This CDR3 spans 15 amino acids. CDR3 sequence (DNA): TGTGCCAGCAGGGCTCGCTCATCCCCATACCATGAGCAGTTCTTC. Protein sequence: CASRARSSPYHEQFF.